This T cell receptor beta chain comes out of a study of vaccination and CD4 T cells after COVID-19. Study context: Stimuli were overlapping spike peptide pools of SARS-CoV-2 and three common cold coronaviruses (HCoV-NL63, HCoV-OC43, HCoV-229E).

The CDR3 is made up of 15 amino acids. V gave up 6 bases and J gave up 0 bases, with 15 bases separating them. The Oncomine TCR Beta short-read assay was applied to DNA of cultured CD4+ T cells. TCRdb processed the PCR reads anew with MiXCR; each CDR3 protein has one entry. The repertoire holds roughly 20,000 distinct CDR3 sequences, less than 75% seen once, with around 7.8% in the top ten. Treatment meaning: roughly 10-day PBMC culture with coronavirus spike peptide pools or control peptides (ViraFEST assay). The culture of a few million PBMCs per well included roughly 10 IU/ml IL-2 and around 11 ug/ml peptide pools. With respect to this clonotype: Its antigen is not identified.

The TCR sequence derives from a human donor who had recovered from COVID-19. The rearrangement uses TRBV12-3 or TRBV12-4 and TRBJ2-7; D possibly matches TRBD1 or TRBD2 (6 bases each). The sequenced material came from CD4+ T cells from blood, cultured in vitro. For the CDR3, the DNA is TGTGCCAGCAGCACCATGGGGGGCCCCTCCTACGAGCAGTACTTC. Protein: CASSTMGGPSYEQYF.